These 20 T cell receptor beta chains came from one sample sequenced in a study of long-term antiretroviral therapy in people with HIV. This was the immunoSEQ v3.0 assay at survey level. Clones were read by immunoSEQ multiplex PCR, and TCRdb kept only the in-frame ones, dropping some. The data show 25,000 to 35,000 clones, around 78% seen once. Sequencing was performed on unsorted PBMCs, taken 3.1 years after starting antiretroviral therapy. The receptor source for this set is a woman in her 50s with HIV.

The rearrangement joins TRBV6-5 to TRBJ1-2, with TRBD1 as a possible D gene (6 bases). V was clipped by 6 bases and J by 0 bases, with 14 bases between them. In germline, CDR1 is MNHEY, CDR2 SVGAGI. This CDR3 contains 15 residues. The CDR3 here is CASRHNRDTNYGYTF. CDR3 nucleotide sequence: TGTGCCAGCAGACACAACAGGGATACTAACTATGGCTACACCTTC.

The chain combines TRBV2 with TRBJ1-1; TRBD1 is a possible D gene (5 bases). Germline lookup yields CDR1 SNHLY and CDR2 FYNNEI. Trimming took 2 bases from V and 7 from J, leaving 14 bases between them. This CDR3 is built from 14 residues. CDR3 sequence reads: CASSELGGANEAFF. CDR3 sequence (DNA): TGTGCCAGCAGTGAATTGGGGGGAGCGAATGAAGCTTTCTTT.

This clone was observed a few times. The V gene is TRBV4-1, the J gene TRBJ1-2, with D maybe TRBD1 (5 bases). The V and J ends lost 0 bases and 8 bases respectively, with 10 bases between them. CDR1 is MGHRA, CDR2 YSYEKL, per germline. The CDR3 is 13 residues long. This chain's CDR3 is CASSQDTRGGYTF. CDR3 DNA sequence: TGCGCCAGCAGCCAAGATACACGGGGGGGCTACACCTTC.

As for this clone: The junction and the germline gene differ at one end; a read error may be behind it. This chain links TRBV18 with TRBJ2-5; D possibly corresponds to TRBD2 (6 bases). Germline loops: CDR1 KGHSH, CDR2 LQKENI. This CDR3 region has 13 residues. The CDR3 protein is CASSQGLPEGLDF. The CDR3, as DNA: TGTGCCAGCTCGCAGGGACTCCCGGAAGGCCTAGACTTC. Variable domain in full (rest from reference TRBV18 and TRBJ2-5): NAGVMQNPRHLVRRRGQEARLRCSPMKGHSHVYWYRQLPEEGLKFMVYLQKENIIDESGMPKERFSAEFPKEGPSILRIQQVVRGDSAAYFCASSQGLPEGLDFGPGTRLLVL.

The chain joins TRBV6-5 to TRBJ1-1; D unresolved. The germline gives CDR1 MNHEY, CDR2 SVGAGI. V shed 4 bases and J shed 7 bases, with 13 bases lying between them. There are 13 residues in the CDR3. CDR3 sequence: CASSSLRVGEAFF. CDR3 in DNA: TGTGCCAGCAGTTCATTAAGAGTGGGTGAAGCTTTCTTT.

The rearrangement links TRBV6-6 to TRBJ2-1, with TRBD1 as a possible D gene (8 bases). This CDR3 contains 14 residues. The V gene's germline CDR1 is MNHNY and CDR2 SVGAGI (reference sequence). The V and J ends lost 5 bases and 8 bases respectively, with 16 bases between them. CDR3 sequence: CASSPNRGRDEQFF. The CDR3 DNA is TGTGCCAGCAGTCCGAACAGGGGGAGGGATGAGCAGTTCTTC.

The V gene is TRBV9, the J gene TRBJ1-2; 9 bases are a match to TRBD1. Germline CDR1 reads SGDLS; CDR2 reads YYNGEE. Trimming took 0 bases from V and 3 from J; bases not matched to a gene: 3. The CDR3 totals 15 residues. Here the CDR3 reads CASSVGDRAHYGYTF. The CDR3 coding sequence is TGTGCCAGCAGCGTAGGGGACAGGGCTCACTATGGCTACACCTTC.

The rearrangement uses TRBV27 and TRBJ1-3, with a tentative D call TRBD1 (5 bases). The V end was cut by 6 bases, the J end by 1 base, with 13 bases between. From germline, CDR1 is MNHEY and CDR2 SMNVEV (reference sequence). The CDR3 is 15 residues long. In DNA form, the CDR3 reads TGTGCCAGCAGCATTTCAGGGAGATCTGGAAACACCATATATTTT. Translating it yields CASSISGRSGNTIYF.

This sequence joins TRBV2 and TRBJ2-2; a weak D match, TRBD1 (6 bases). CDR1 and CDR2 from the germline V gene are SNHLY and FYNNEI. This CDR3 contains 14 residues. The CDR3 is CVSQGQTNTGELFF. The CDR3 nucleotides read TGTGTCTCACAAGGACAGACGAACACCGGGGAGCTGTTTTTT.

In its sample, this clone was seen a few times. The CDR3 DNA reads TGTGCCAGCAGTGACGGATGGTTAACTAATGAAAAACTGTTTTTT. Translation: CASSDGWLTNEKLFF. The J gene is TRBJ1-4, the V gene TRBV2; D is ambiguous. This CDR3 is built from 15 residues. CDR1 SNHLY and CDR2 FYNNEI come from the germline V gene. The V gene lost 3 bases and the J gene lost 1 base, with 9 bases spanning the gap.

V and J are TRBV6-6 and TRBJ1-4, with D possibly being TRBD1 (5 bases). The CDR3 is 15 amino acids. Germline assignment: CDR1 MNHNY and CDR2 SVGAGI (reference sequence). The V gene lost 4 bases and the J gene lost 3 bases, with 12 bases spanning the gap. CDR3 amino acids: CASSSAGPPNEKLFF. Here the CDR3 DNA reads TGTGCCAGCAGTTCTGCAGGGCCCCCTAATGAAAAACTGTTTTTT.

The V call is TRBV18, the J call TRBJ1-6; D gene ambiguous. The CDR3 has 15 residues. The germline gives CDR1 KGHSH, CDR2 LQKENI. Deletions cut 3 bases from V and 9 bases from J, with 15 bases between. The chain's CDR3 is CASSPQSGSSSPLHF. The CDR3, as DNA: TGTGCCAGCTCACCGCAGTCGGGGTCTTCTTCACCCCTCCACTTT.

This chain joins TRBV21-1 and TRBJ2-7; the table's D call of TRBD1 was not tested on the DNA. TRBV21-1 is classified as a pseudogene. This CDR3 has 17 residues. DNA of the CDR3: TGTGCCAGCAGCAGGACAGGTAAGGGAAGCGGTACCTACGAGCAGTACGTC. Protein sequence: CASSRTGKGSGTYEQYV.

The rearrangement links TRBV6-5 to TRBJ1-2, with D unresolved. This CDR3 region has 15 residues. Trimming shortened V by 0 bases and J by 5 bases, and 13 bases separated the two germline ends. Germline V gene data show CDR1 as MNHEY and CDR2 as SVGAGI. The CDR3 region is CASSYSYSREYGYTF. The CDR3 DNA is TGTGCCAGCAGTTACTCGTATTCGAGGGAGTATGGCTACACCTTC.

The CDR3 DNA follows: TGTGCCAGCAGCGTGCATCGGCAGTACGTC. Translating gives CASSVHRQYV. The genes are TRBV5-8 and TRBJ2-7; D not resolved. This CDR3 region has 10 residues. Germline V gene lookup returns CDR1 SGHTS and CDR2 YDEGEE. With 4 bases removed from V and 9 bases from J, the gap between germline ends came to 8 bases.

V usage is TRBV29-1 and J usage is TRBJ1-1; D might be TRBD1 (6 bases). V was cut by 4 bases and J by 5 bases, with 11 bases left in between. The CDR3 runs to 12 residues. Germline CDR1 is SQVTM and CDR2 is ANQGSEA. Here the CDR3 DNA reads TGCAGCGTTGCGCAGGGGCAGACTGAAGCTTTCTTT. Translation: CSVAQGQTEAFF.

The rearrangement links TRBV5-1 to TRBJ2-7, with a possible D match to TRBD1 (5 bases). V was trimmed by 4 bases and J by 3 bases, leaving 17 bases between them. CDR1 is SGHRS, CDR2 YFSETQ, per germline. The CDR3 loop spans 15 amino acids. CDR3 sequence: CASSETTGPFYEQYF. Written as DNA, the CDR3 is TGCGCCAGCAGCGAAACAACAGGACCCTTCTACGAGCAGTACTTC.

The chain has TRBV19 and TRBJ1-1, with TRBD1 matching over 7 bases. The V gene end was trimmed by 7 bases and the J gene end by 2 bases; junction bases not matched to a gene: 7. The CDR3 has 14 residues. Germline values: CDR1 LNHDA, CDR2 SQIVND (reference sequence). CDR3 amino acids: CASKLGTVNTEAFF. As DNA, the CDR3 is TGTGCCAGTAAATTGGGGACAGTTAACACTGAAGCTTTCTTT. The whole variable domain, filled in from reference TRBV19 and TRBJ1-1, reads DGGITQSPKYLFRKEGQNVTLSCEQNLNHDAMYWYRQDPGQGLRLIYYSQIVNDFQKGDIAEGYSVSREKKESFPLTVTSAQKNPTAFYLCASKLGTVNTEAFFGQGTRLTVV.

This sequence joins TRBV30 and TRBJ2-3, with TRBD1 matching 9 bases. The CDR3 sequence is 15 residues long. The germline gives CDR1 GTSNPN, CDR2 SVGIG (reference sequence). With V trimmed by 1 base and J by 6 bases, 8 bases remained unmatched. The CDR3 DNA sequence: TGTGCCTGGAGTGACGCGGGACAGGGCGGGGATACGCAGTATTTT. Its translation: CAWSDAGQGGDTQYF.

This clone was observed once. This chain uses TRBV19 with TRBJ1-1, with D hard to call. The CDR3 is 15 amino acids. Trimming removed 3 bases from V and 0 bases from J, with 11 bases in between. Per the germline V gene, CDR1 is LNHDA and CDR2 is SQIVND (reference sequence). CDR3 DNA: TGTGCCAGTAGTATTAACCCATTCATGAACACTGAAGCTTTCTTT. Protein sequence: CASSINPFMNTEAFF.